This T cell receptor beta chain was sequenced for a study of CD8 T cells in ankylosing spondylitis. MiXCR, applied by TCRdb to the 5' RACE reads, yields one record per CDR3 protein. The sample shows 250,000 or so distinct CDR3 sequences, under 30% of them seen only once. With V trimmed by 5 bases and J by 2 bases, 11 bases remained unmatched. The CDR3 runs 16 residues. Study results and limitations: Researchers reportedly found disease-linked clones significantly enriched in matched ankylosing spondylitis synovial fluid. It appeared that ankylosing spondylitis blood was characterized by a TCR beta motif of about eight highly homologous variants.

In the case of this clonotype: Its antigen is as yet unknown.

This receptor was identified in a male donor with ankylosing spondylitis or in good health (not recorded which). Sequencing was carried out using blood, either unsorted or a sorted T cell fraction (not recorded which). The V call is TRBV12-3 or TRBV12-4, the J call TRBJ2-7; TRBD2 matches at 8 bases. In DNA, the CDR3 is TGTGCCAGCAGTCTCAGGTGGAGCGGGGGCCCCTACGAGCAGTACTTC. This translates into CASSLRWSGGPYEQYF.